This T cell receptor (beta chain) was identified during a study of blood T cell repertoires in COVID-19. In the study overall: Nucleic acid was either cDNA or gDNA, and it came from T cells, B-cell-depleted T cells, or PBMCs.

V was trimmed by 5 bases and J by 4 bases, leaving 11 bases between them. Germline V lookup: CDR1 LGHNT, CDR2 FRNRAP. The CDR3 runs to 13 residues. The authors' processing: Amplification of reference gene primers provided the estimated nucleated cell counts. The assay was immunoSEQ multiplex PCR, and TCRdb's table has in-frame clones only and misses some. V and J calls and clone size are as listed in that table; D and trimming were resolved from the DNA. In the table there are some 400,000 clones, roughly nine tenths of which are singletons. Residents of 24 US areas, aged about 18 to 100 years, made up the participants. In assigning cohorts, the study relied on participant-reported clinical history.

The TCR sequence derives from a man aged 25 to 40 who had recovered from COVID-19. Specimen: PBMCs or T cells enriched from blood (not recorded which). The chain is built from TRBV12-5 and TRBJ1-2; tentative D call: TRBD1 (6 bases). The CDR3 protein is CASGQGQGYGYTF. The CDR3 DNA reads TGTGCTAGTGGTCAGGGGCAGGGCTATGGCTACACCTTC.